This record concerns one TCR beta chain sequence. The repertoire was sequenced with immunoSEQ multiplex PCR; TCRdb's copy has only in-frame clones and lacks some. Of some 120,000 clones in the sample, more than 85% are singletons; the top ten hold roughly 8.7%. This entry belongs to a study of control samples from healthy donors and cancer patients. Trimming removed 4 bases from V and 10 bases from J, with 25 bases in between. The CDR3 totals 16 residues. Germline V gene lookup returns CDR1 SEHNR and CDR2 FQNEAQ (reference sequence). The specimen sequenced was blood. The chain couples TRBV7-9 to TRBJ1-2; D possibly corresponds to TRBD1 (5 bases). This TCR was sampled from a man aged 18 to 30 in good health. As DNA, the CDR3 is TGTGCCAGCAGCTGGGTGACTGGACTGTCCCGGGGGGTCTACACCTTC. As protein: CASSWVTGLSRGVYTF.